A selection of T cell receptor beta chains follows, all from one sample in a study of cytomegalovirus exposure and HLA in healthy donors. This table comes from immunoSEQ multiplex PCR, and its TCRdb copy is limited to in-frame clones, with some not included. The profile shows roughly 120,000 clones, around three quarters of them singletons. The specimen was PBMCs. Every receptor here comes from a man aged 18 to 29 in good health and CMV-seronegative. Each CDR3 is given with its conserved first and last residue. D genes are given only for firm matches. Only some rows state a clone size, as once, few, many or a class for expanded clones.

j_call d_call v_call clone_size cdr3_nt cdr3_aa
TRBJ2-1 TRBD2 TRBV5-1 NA TGCGCCAGCAGCCCCGAAACGGGACTAGCGGGATTTTACAATGAGCAGTTCTTC CASSPETGLAGFYNEQFF
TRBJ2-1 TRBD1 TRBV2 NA TGTGCCAGCAGATTCCGGGACAGGGGTTGGGATGAGCAGTTCTTC CASRFRDRGWDEQFF
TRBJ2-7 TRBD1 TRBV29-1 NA TGCAGCGTAGCCGGGACAGGGGGGTTCGGCGAGCAGTACTTC CSVAGTGGFGEQYF
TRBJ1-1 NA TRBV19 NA TGTGCCAGTAGGGAGGTTAGTGGGGTCGACACTGAAGCTTTCTTT CASREVSGVDTEAFF
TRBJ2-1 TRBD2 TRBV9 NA TGTGCCAGCAGCGTCGGGACCACGGGGGGTAGTGAGCAGTTCTTC CASSVGTTGGSEQFF
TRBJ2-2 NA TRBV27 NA TGTGCCAGCAGTTTATACGGACTGAGCACCGGGGAGCTGTTTTTT CASSLYGLSTGELFF
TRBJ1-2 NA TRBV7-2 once TGTGCCAGCATCAGGAACCGGGCGGGCTATGGCTACACCTTC CASIRNRAGYGYTF
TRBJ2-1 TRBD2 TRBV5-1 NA TGCGCCAGCAGCTTGGTGGCAGCGGGATTAATAGAGCAGTTCTTC CASSLVAAGLIEQFF
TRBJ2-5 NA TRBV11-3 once TGTGCCAGCAGCTCCTCCCGGTCGACAGTAGAGACCCAGTACTTC CASSSSRSTVETQYF
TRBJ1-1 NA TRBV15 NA TGTGCCACCAGCAGAGATAGGGCAGGGGACACTGAAGCTTTCTTT CATSRDRAGDTEAFF
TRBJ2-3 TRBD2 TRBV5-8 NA TGTGCCAGCAGCTGGGGGCGGGGGGCAAATACGCAGTATTTT CASSWGRGANTQYF
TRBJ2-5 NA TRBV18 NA TGTGCCAGCTCACCACCAGGACTACAAGAGACCCAGTACTTC CASSPPGLQETQYF
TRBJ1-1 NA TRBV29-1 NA TGCAGCGTTGGTTCCAACGGGGGGTACACTGAAGCTTTCTTT CSVGSNGGYTEAFF
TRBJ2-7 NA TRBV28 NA TGTGCCAGCAGTGCAACAGGGAATCGTGAGCAGTACTTC CASSATGNREQYF
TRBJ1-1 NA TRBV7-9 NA TGTGCCAGCAGCTTACGGGGGGGGGACACTGAAGCTTTCTTT CASSLRGGDTEAFF
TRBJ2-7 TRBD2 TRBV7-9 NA TGTTCCAGCAGTCCCGGGACTAGCGGGAACGAGCAGTACTTC CSSSPGTSGNEQYF
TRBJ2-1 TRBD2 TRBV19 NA TGTGCCAGTAGTATAGTTAGCGGGGGAAAATACAATGAGCAGTTCTTC CASSIVSGGKYNEQFF
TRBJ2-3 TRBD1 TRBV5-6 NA TGTGCCAGCAGCCCGGTCACAGGGGTAACAGATACGCAGTATTTT CASSPVTGVTDTQYF
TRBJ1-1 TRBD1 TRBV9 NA TGTGCCAGCAGCACAGGGGGTTTAATGAACACTGAAGCTTTCTTT CASSTGGLMNTEAFF
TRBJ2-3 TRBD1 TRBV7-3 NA TGTGCCAGCAGCTTGGGACAGGGAGTTACGTATTTT CASSLGQGVTYF
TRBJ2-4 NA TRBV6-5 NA TGTGCCAGCAGTTACTCGAGAGGGTTTGACATTCAGTACTTC CASSYSRGFDIQYF
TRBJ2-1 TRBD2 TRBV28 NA TGTGCCAGCAGTCGAACTAGCGGGAGTGTCGATGAGCAGTTCTTC CASSRTSGSVDEQFF